This T cell receptor beta chain was sequenced for a study of CD8+ T cells in alopecia areata. Whole-study context: Each day, treated patients took oral tofacitinib twice, at 5 to 10 mg per dose.

Findings of the study overall: Clonality was higher in lesional than normal scalp, especially in alopecia totalis/universalis. Among patients, TCR sharing was less clear than in mice, a difference possibly due in part to HLA diversity in the patient population.

A word on this clone: Its antigen is unknown.

Treatment indicated: oral pan-JAK inhibitor, 5-10 mg twice daily. Sorted out of PBMCs were CD4+ T cells and CD8+ T cells. Extraction and reverse transcription of RNA yielded cDNA as the sequencing template. Clones were sequenced by immunoSEQ multiplex PCR, and TCRdb holds only the in-frame ones, with some missing. This sample yields around 70,000 clones, of which 29% are seen a single time; 14% to 15% belongs to the top ten. The V gene lost 6 bases and the J gene lost 7 bases, with 10 bases spanning the gap. The CDR3 runs 12 residues. CDR1 MNHEY and CDR2 SMNVEV come from the germline V gene (reference sequence).

The TCR sequence derives from a human donor with alopecia areata. Sequencing used CD8+ T cells sorted from blood, obtained at week 4, from a patient treated with tofacitinib. This chain joins TRBV27 and TRBJ1-5; no definite D call. The CDR3 DNA reads as TGTGCCAGCAGCAAAACGGCCCAGCCCCAGCATTTT. It codes for CASSKTAQPQHF.